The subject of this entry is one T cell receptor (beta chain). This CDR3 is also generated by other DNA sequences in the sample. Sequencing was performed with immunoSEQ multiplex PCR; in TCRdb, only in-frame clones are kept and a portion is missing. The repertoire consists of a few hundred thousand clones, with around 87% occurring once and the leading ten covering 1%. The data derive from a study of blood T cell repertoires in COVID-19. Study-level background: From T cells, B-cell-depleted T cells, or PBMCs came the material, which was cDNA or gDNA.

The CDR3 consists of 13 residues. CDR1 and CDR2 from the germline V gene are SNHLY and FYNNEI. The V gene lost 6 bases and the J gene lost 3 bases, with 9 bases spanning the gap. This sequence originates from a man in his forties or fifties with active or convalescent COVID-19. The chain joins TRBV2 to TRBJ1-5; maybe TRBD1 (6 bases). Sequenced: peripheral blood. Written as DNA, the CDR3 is TGTGCCAGCAGAGGACAGCCCAATCAGCCCCAGCATTTT. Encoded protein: CASRGQPNQPQHF.